Each of the 7 T cell receptor beta chains below was sequenced from the same sample in a study of T cell clonality in common variable immunodeficiency. Method: immunoSEQ multiplex PCR; TCRdb's copy keeps in-frame clones and lacks some. The record shows about 35,000 clones for this sample, with no singletons present. The material sequenced was peripheral blood mononuclear cells. These receptor sequences come from a person between 18 and 70 years old in good health.

This clone occurred a few times. Sequencing ends 3 residues short of the CDR3 end; the germline J gene provides the rest. The chain combines TRBV7-2 with TRBJ1-4; 9 bases match TRBD1. The CDR3 contains 15 residues. Germline V gene sequence: CDR1 SGHTA, CDR2 FQGNSA. With V trimmed by 1 base and J by 6 bases, 3 bases remained unmatched. Partial CDR3 DNA: TGTGCCAGCAGCTTAGTACAGGGGGCATATGAAAAA. Its translation: CASSLVQGAYEK. In full, the CDR3 reads CASSLVQGAYEKLFF.

This clone appeared many times. The observed sequence ends 3 residues before the CDR3 terminus, with the missing tail filled in from the germline J gene. The chain is built from TRBV5-1 and TRBJ1-1, with a weak D call TRBD1 (6 bases). With 2 bases removed from V and 6 bases from J, the gap between germline ends came to 14 bases. The CDR3 is made up of 14 amino acids. The germline V gene encodes CDR1 SGHRS and CDR2 YFSETQ. The CDR3 loop is CASSFGQSSAEAFF. Partial CDR3 DNA: TGCGCCAGCAGCTTCGGACAGTCTTCGGCTGAA.

This clone was counted ten times or more. The read terminates 3 residues before the CDR3 end, so the remaining end is supplied by the germline J gene. The chain uses TRBV5-1 and TRBJ1-2, with D perhaps matching TRBD1 (6 bases). CDR3 size: 13 residues. The ends were cut back, 6 bases at V and 4 bases at J, with 13 bases in the middle. Germline assignment: CDR1 SGHRS and CDR2 YFSETQ. Incomplete CDR3 DNA: TGCGCCAGCAAGCCCGGGGGGCTCTATGGC. This gives the protein CASKPGGLYG. The full CDR3 is CASKPGGLYGYTF.

This clone has ten or more counts. The read ends 3 residues early relative to the CDR3; the germline J gene fills the gap. The chain links TRBV5-1 to TRBJ2-4; 15 bases agree with TRBD2. The CDR3 totals 18 residues. Germline CDR1 is SGHRS and CDR2 is YFSETQ. The part of the CDR3 DNA that was read is TGCGCCAGCAGCCTCTTACCGGGACTAGCGGGGGGCGTAGAGACT. It yields the protein CASSLLPGLAGGVET. The CDR3 as a whole reads CASSLLPGLAGGVETQYF.

This clone was counted at least ten times. The CDR3 end lies 3 residues beyond the end of the read and is filled in from the germline J gene. The V gene is TRBV29-1, the J gene TRBJ1-1, with a possible D match to TRBD1 (5 bases). CDR3 size: 13 residues. Trimming took 7 bases from V and 3 from J, leaving 15 bases between them. Germline CDR1 is SQVTM and CDR2 is ANQGSEA. CDR3 bases read: TGCAGCGCCTCAAATAGGGACTACACTGAA. It is translated as CSASNRDYTE. The whole CDR3 protein is CSASNRDYTEAFF.

This clone has a count of ten or more. The CDR3 extends 3 residues past the end of the read, so its final part is completed from the germline J gene. The chain employs TRBV30 and TRBJ1-5; D is unclear. The ends were cut back, 2 bases at V and 0 bases at J, with 8 bases in the middle. Germline-derived CDR1 and CDR2 are GTSNPN and SVGIG (reference sequence). The CDR3 extends over 14 amino acids. Partial CDR3 DNA: TGTGCCTGGAGTATGCAGGTTAGCAATCAGCCC. It encodes CAWSMQVSNQP. The entire CDR3 protein is CAWSMQVSNQPQHF.

On this clone: Sequencing ends 3 residues short of the CDR3 end; the germline J gene provides the rest. V is TRBV5-1 and J is TRBJ1-3, with 8 bases aligning to TRBD1. Per germline, CDR1 SGHRS and CDR2 YFSETQ. This CDR3 is 13 amino acids long. Trimming took 5 bases from V and 4 from J; bases not matched to a gene: 2. CDR3 bases read: TGCGCCAGCAGTGACAGGGGAGGAAACACC. Amino acids: CASSDRGGNT. The entire CDR3 protein is CASSDRGGNTIYF.